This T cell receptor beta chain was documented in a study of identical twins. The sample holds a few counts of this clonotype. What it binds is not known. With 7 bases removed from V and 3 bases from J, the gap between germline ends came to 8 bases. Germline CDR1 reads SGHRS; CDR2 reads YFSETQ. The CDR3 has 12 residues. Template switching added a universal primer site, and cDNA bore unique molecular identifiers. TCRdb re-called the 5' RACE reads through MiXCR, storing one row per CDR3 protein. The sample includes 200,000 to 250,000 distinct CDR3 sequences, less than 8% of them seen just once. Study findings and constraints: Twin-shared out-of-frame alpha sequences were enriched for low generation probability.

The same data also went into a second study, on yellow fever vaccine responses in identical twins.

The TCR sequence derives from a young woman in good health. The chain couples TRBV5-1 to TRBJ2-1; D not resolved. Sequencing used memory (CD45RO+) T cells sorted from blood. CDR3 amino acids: CASAVGYNEQFF. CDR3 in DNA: TGCGCCAGCGCAGTGGGCTACAATGAGCAGTTCTTC.